This TCR beta chain was observed in a study of early T cells in non-severe SARS-CoV-2 infection. Background on the study: Sequencing targeted bulk RNA from unsorted whole blood, leaving chains unpaired. Whole-study results and caveats: Anti-spike CD8 responses were favored in VDJdb matching, and private and CD4 specificities were missed.

A single record per CDR3 protein comes from TCRdb applying MiXCR to the 5' RACE reads. The sample carries around 47,000 distinct CDR3 sequences, about a tenth recorded once. This clonotype showed up just a few times. Antigen unknown. V was clipped by 9 bases and J by 3 bases, with 9 bases between them. CDR3 length: 11 amino acids. Germline V CDR1 and CDR2: MNHEY, SVGAGI. The receptor was derived from an adult who was a healthcare worker with PCR-confirmed SARS-CoV-2 infection or an uninfected control (not recorded which). V gene TRBV6-5 combines with J gene TRBJ2-7, with D perhaps TRBD1 (5 bases). Material: whole blood. CDR3 protein: CASKTDYEQYF. Written as DNA, the CDR3 is TGTGCCAGTAAGACAGACTACGAGCAGTACTTC.